One sample yielded the 27 T cell receptor beta chains listed below, sequenced in a study of CD8 T cells in Susac syndrome. Random hexamers were used to reverse transcribe an amount of roughly 0.5 to 1 ug RNA. TCRdb itself ran the immunoSEQ multiplex PCR reads through MiXCR, one entry per CDR3 protein. The data contain a few hundred thousand distinct CDR3 sequences, 85% of them singletons. Specimen: CD8+ T cells from PBMCs. The receptors stem from a human donor with multiple sclerosis.

The chain uses TRBV12-3 or TRBV12-4 and TRBJ2-1, with a tentative D call TRBD2 (5 bases). The CDR3 has 14 amino acids. Trimming cost V 3 bases and J 5 bases, with 11 bases left between them. CDR3 bases: TGTGCCAGCAGTTTTCTATTGGAGGACAATGAGCAGTTCTTC. Translating gives CASSFLLEDNEQFF.

V gene TRBV7-9 combines with J gene TRBJ2-3; TRBD1 agrees at 7 bases. CDR1 and CDR2 from the germline V gene are SEHNR and FQNEAQ (reference sequence). Trimming cost V 5 bases and J 5 bases; bases outside gene matches: 13. CDR3 length: 16 residues. For the CDR3, the DNA is TGTGCCAGCAGCGGGACAGAGACCTTGGGGCAAGATACGCAGTATTTT. Translation: CASSGTETLGQDTQYF.

The table lists this clonotype with a few counts. The CDR3 reads CACPGGGRANTEAFF. The DNA for the CDR3 is TGTGCCTGTCCTGGGGGGGGACGGGCAAACACTGAAGCTTTCTTT. V gene TRBV30 combines with J gene TRBJ1-1; possibly TRBD1 for D (5 bases). This CDR3 spans 15 amino acids. V was trimmed by 6 bases and J by 2 bases, leaving 19 bases between them. Germline V CDR1 and CDR2: GTSNPN, SVGIG (reference sequence). Filled out from reference TRBV30 and TRBJ1-1, the complete variable domain reads SQTIHQWPATLVQPVGSPLSLECTVEGTSNPNLYWYRQAAGRGLQLLFYSVGIGQISSEVPQNLSASRPQDRQFILSSKKLLLSDSGFYLCACPGGGRANTEAFFGQGTRLTVV.

The genes are TRBV11-2 and TRBJ2-7, with D possibly TRBD2 on 6 matching bases. From germline, CDR1 is SGHAT and CDR2 FQNNGV. This CDR3 is 15 amino acids long. The V end lost 1 base, the J end lost 4 bases, and 14 bases lay between the germline ends. The CDR3 DNA sequence: TGTGCCAGCAGCTTAGTTGCAGGGACTTCGTACGAGCAGTACTTC. This encodes CASSLVAGTSYEQYF.

The J gene is TRBJ2-3, the V gene TRBV7-6; possibly TRBD1 or TRBD2 for D (5 bases each). The length of the CDR3 is 15 residues. Germline CDR1 is SGHVS and CDR2 is FNYEAQ. Between the trimmed V and J ends, which lost 1 base and 6 bases, there was a span of 14 bases. The CDR3 loop reads CASSLERGALDTQYF. CDR3 in DNA: TGTGCCAGCAGCTTAGAGAGAGGGGCCCTGGATACGCAGTATTTT. Full variable domain (outside the CDR3, taken from reference TRBV7-6 and TRBJ2-3): GAGVSQSPRYKVTKRGQDVALRCDPISGHVSLYWYRQALGQGPEFLTYFNYEAQQDKSGLPNDRFSAERPEGSISTLTIQRTEQRDSAMYRCASSLERGALDTQYFGPGTRLTVL.

The chain links TRBV19 to TRBJ2-7; no definite D call. There are 13 residues in the CDR3. Trimming removed 10 bases from V and 0 bases from J, with 13 bases in between. The germline V gene encodes CDR1 LNHDA and CDR2 SQIVND (reference sequence). The CDR3 loop reads CATQSSYSYEQYF. As DNA, the CDR3 is TGTGCCACGCAGTCCTCTTACTCCTACGAGCAGTACTTC.

This clonotype was recorded once. V is TRBV23-1 and J is TRBJ2-3; D not resolved. TRBV23-1 is flagged as an ORF with uncertain function. The CDR3 consists of 15 residues. V gave up 0 bases and J gave up 1 base, with 8 bases separating them. The CDR3 reads CASSQSPGCTDTQYF. The DNA for the CDR3 is TGCGCCAGCAGTCAATCTCCAGGTTGCACAGATACGCAGTATTTT.

The chain has TRBV29-1 and TRBJ2-1, with D uncertain. The germline gives CDR1 SQVTM, CDR2 ANQGSEA. Trimming removed 3 bases from V and 8 bases from J, with 14 bases in between. This CDR3 contains 13 residues. CDR3 nucleotides: TGCAGCGTTGATTGGGTAGTCCTAGATGAGCAGTTCTTC. Translating gives CSVDWVVLDEQFF.

The V gene is TRBV28, the J gene TRBJ2-3; either TRBD1 or TRBD2 may supply D (5 bases each). Per the germline V gene, CDR1 is MDHEN and CDR2 is SYDVKM. This CDR3 is 16 amino acids long. With 2 bases removed from V and 0 bases from J, the gap between germline ends came to 12 bases. The CDR3 nucleotides read TGTGCCAGCAGTTTAGGGGACGGTGAAAGCACAGATACGCAGTATTTT. Amino acids: CASSLGDGESTDTQYF.

The chain is built from TRBV27 and TRBJ2-2; D is unclear. Trimming stripped 2 bases from V and 3 bases from J, with 7 bases between. The CDR3 has 14 amino acids. Germline assignment: CDR1 MNHEY and CDR2 SMNVEV (reference sequence). CDR3 DNA sequence: TGTGCCAGCAGTTTAATGGGGTACACCGGGGAGCTGTTTTTT. Amino acid sequence: CASSLMGYTGELFF.

The chain combines TRBV3-1 with TRBJ1-2; D gene uncertain. CDR3 length equals 15 residues. The germline V gene has CDR1 LGHDT and CDR2 YNNKEL (reference sequence). V lost 0 bases and J lost 3, with 11 bases in between. CDR3 protein: CASSQDVVSYYGYTF. The CDR3 coding sequence is TGTGCCAGCAGCCAAGATGTGGTCAGCTACTATGGCTACACCTTC.

The CDR3 protein is CASSQEGPGNEQFF. The CDR3 DNA reads TGTGCCAGCAGCCAAGAAGGACCAGGGAATGAGCAGTTCTTC. The genes are TRBV3-1 and TRBJ2-1; the D gene is possibly TRBD1 (5 bases). The CDR3 has 14 residues. Germline assignment: CDR1 LGHDT and CDR2 YNNKEL (reference sequence). V lost 0 bases, J lost 7 bases, and 10 bases lay in between.

V and J are TRBV30 and TRBJ1-4; TRBD1 agrees at 7 bases. The germline gives CDR1 GTSNPN, CDR2 SVGIG (reference sequence). There are 15 residues in the CDR3. V lost 1 base and J lost 3; bases outside the gene matches: 5. For the CDR3, the DNA is TGTGCCTGGAGTGATTGGGACAGCCCTAATGAAAAACTGTTTTTT. Translated, it gives CAWSDWDSPNEKLFF.

This clonotype was recorded once. J is TRBJ2-1 and V is TRBV15; 11 bases align to TRBD2. The V segment lost 4 bases and the J segment 8 bases; nucleotides outside the gene matches: 10. The germline CDR1 and CDR2 sequences are LNHNV and YYDKDF (reference sequence). The CDR3 has 16 residues. The CDR3 loop reads CATSMASGRPLDEQFF. The CDR3 nucleotides are TGTGCCACCAGCATGGCTAGCGGGAGGCCATTGGATGAGCAGTTCTTC. Based on the CDR3 plus reference TRBV15 and TRBJ2-1, the full variable domain is DAMVIQNPRYQVTQFGKPVTLSCSQTLNHNVMYWYQQKSSQAPKLLFHYYDKDFNNEADTPDNFQSRRPNTSFCFLDIRSPGLGDTAMYLCATSMASGRPLDEQFFGPGTRLTVL.

The chain has TRBV9 and TRBJ2-1, with D tentatively TRBD1 (5 bases). Germline assignment: CDR1 SGDLS and CDR2 YYNGEE. The CDR3 consists of 16 residues. Trimming pared 3 bases from V and 4 bases from J, leaving 17 bases between. The CDR3 sequence is CASSERDSLEYNEQFF. Here the CDR3 DNA reads TGTGCCAGCAGCGAGAGAGACAGTCTCGAATACAATGAGCAGTTCTTC.

The V gene is TRBV4-1, the J gene TRBJ1-1, with D perhaps TRBD1 (5 bases). V shed 0 bases and J shed 6 bases, with 14 bases lying between them. The CDR3 covers 15 residues. The germline gives CDR1 MGHRA, CDR2 YSYEKL. CDR3 nucleotide sequence: TGCGCCAGCAGCCAAGATGGGCAGGGAAAAGCTGAAGCTTTCTTT. Protein product: CASSQDGQGKAEAFF.

This clonotype was recorded once. CDR3 region: CASSRRPGDGSYEQYF. The CDR3 DNA sequence: TGTGCCAGCAGTCGTCGACCGGGGGACGGATCCTACGAGCAGTACTTC. This rearrangement joins TRBV12-3 or TRBV12-4 to TRBJ2-7; TRBD2 is a possible D gene (6 bases). This CDR3 comprises 16 residues. Trimming cost V 5 bases and J 1 base, with 18 bases left between them.

The rearrangement joins TRBV9 to TRBJ2-3; D call uncertain. From germline, CDR1 is SGDLS and CDR2 YYNGEE. V dropped 4 bases and J dropped 5 bases, with 8 bases sitting between them. The CDR3 loop spans 12 amino acids. The CDR3 loop reads CASSPQQDTQYF. In DNA, the CDR3 is TGTGCCAGCAGCCCCCAGCAAGATACGCAGTATTTT.

The chain employs TRBV4-2 and TRBJ2-7; possibly TRBD1 or TRBD2 for D (5 bases each). The CDR3 is 16 amino acids. V gave up 1 base and J gave up 3 bases, with 16 bases separating them. Germline V gene data show CDR1 as LGHNA and CDR2 as YNFKEQ. The CDR3 nucleotides read TGTGCCAGCAGCCAAGTTTTTGGGGGTGAAATCTACGAGCAGTACTTC. Its protein is CASSQVFGGEIYEQYF.

The chain links TRBV29-1 to TRBJ2-7; 8 positions agree with TRBD1. The CDR3 runs 14 residues. CDR1 is SQVTM, CDR2 ANQGSEA, per germline. V shed 5 bases, J shed 3 bases, and the junction held 9 bases outside the gene matches. The CDR3 region is CSVSGQEYNYEQYF. CDR3 DNA: TGCAGCGTTTCGGGACAGGAATACAACTACGAGCAGTACTTC.

The chain is built from TRBV4-1 and TRBJ1-2; D is possibly TRBD1 (5 bases). V was cut by 6 bases and J by 4 bases, with 12 bases left in between. CDR3 size: 13 residues. Germline V gene data show CDR1 as MGHRA and CDR2 as YSYEKL. CDR3 residues: CASRGVGPYGYTF. CDR3 coding DNA: TGCGCCAGCAGAGGAGTGGGGCCCTATGGCTACACCTTC.

The rearrangement joins TRBV18 to TRBJ1-1; D unclear. Per the germline V gene, CDR1 is KGHSH and CDR2 is LQKENI. The CDR3 runs to 14 residues. Deletions cut 2 bases from V and 0 bases from J, with 7 bases between. This CDR3 reads CASSPENMNTEAFF. The CDR3 DNA reads as TGTGCCAGCTCACCAGAGAACATGAACACTGAAGCTTTCTTT.

The chain joins TRBV7-6 to TRBJ2-3; D gene uncertain. The CDR3 has 15 amino acids. Germline V gives CDR1 SGHVS, CDR2 FNYEAQ. V was clipped by 5 bases and J by 0 bases, with 12 bases between them. CDR3 sequence (DNA): TGTGCCAGCAGCCCGTACAAGGAGAGCACAGATACGCAGTATTTT. Its protein is CASSPYKESTDTQYF. Looking up the rest from reference TRBV7-6 and TRBJ2-3 gives the full variable domain: GAGVSQSPRYKVTKRGQDVALRCDPISGHVSLYWYRQALGQGPEFLTYFNYEAQQDKSGLPNDRFSAERPEGSISTLTIQRTEQRDSAMYRCASSPYKESTDTQYFGPGTRLTVL.

This chain joins TRBV29-1 and TRBJ2-1; a weak D match, TRBD2 (5 bases). The CDR3 runs 11 residues. Looked up from germline, CDR1 is SQVTM and CDR2 is ANQGSEA. Trimming shortened V by 6 bases and J by 8 bases, and 11 bases separated the two germline ends. The CDR3 DNA sequence: TGCAGCGTCCAACGGGATTATGAGCAGTTCTTC. It yields the protein CSVQRDYEQFF.

The V call is TRBV27, the J call TRBJ2-1; no firm D call. This CDR3 is 15 amino acids long. From germline, CDR1 is MNHEY and CDR2 SMNVEV (reference sequence). Deletions cut 5 bases from V and 0 bases from J, with 11 bases between. The CDR3 loop reads CASSLYWRSYNEQFF. The CDR3 nucleotides read TGTGCCAGCAGTCTATATTGGCGCTCCTACAATGAGCAGTTCTTC.

This chain joins TRBV9 and TRBJ1-1; no clear D. Between the trimmed V and J ends, which lost 0 bases and 1 base, there was a span of 16 bases. This CDR3 is 17 amino acids long. The germline gives CDR1 SGDLS, CDR2 YYNGEE. CDR3 DNA sequence: TGTGCCAGCAGCGTAGGGGTGGCGGTTACCGAGAACACTGAAGCTTTCTTT. Translating it yields CASSVGVAVTENTEAFF.

As concerns this clonotype: Germline and junction disagree at one end, which may indicate a read error. The genes are TRBV24-1 and TRBJ2-1, with TRBD2 as a possible D gene (5 bases). This CDR3 has 15 amino acids. Germline V gene data show CDR1 as KGHDR and CDR2 as SFDVKD. CDR3 bases: TGTGCCACCAGTCTAGGGAGTACGTCCTACAATGAGCAGCTCTTC. This encodes CATSLGSTSYNEQLF.